This is a list of T cell receptor beta chains from one sample in a study of T cell repertoires in cytomegalovirus infection. TCRdb reprocessed the reads with MiXCR, giving one entry per CDR3 protein. The data show over 300,000 distinct CDR3 sequences, roughly a sixth seen once. The specimen was PBMCs. These receptors all stem from a human donor in good health (CMV status not recorded). Some clones in this sample may be carry-over from other donors' samples. The CDR3 runs from the conserved cysteine through the conserved F or W. Each record gives: V gene, J gene, D gene, clone size, CDR3 protein, CDR3 DNA. The D gene is left open where the match is weak. Part of the rows lack a size; the others show once, few, many or a class for expanded clones.

V: TRBV6-1
J: TRBJ2-5
D: TRBD2
size: .
CDR3: CASSLTSGGYQETQYF
DNA: TGTGCCAGCAGTCTGACTAGCGGGGGATATCAAGAGACCCAGTACTTC

V: TRBV28
J: TRBJ2-1
D: TRBD2
size: many
CDR3: CASSTPPSGGHNEQFF
DNA: TGTGCCAGCAGTACCCCTCCTAGCGGGGGCCACAATGAGCAGTTCTTC

V: TRBV20-1
J: TRBJ2-5
D: TRBD2
size: few
CDR3: CSARLTPGLPAQETQYF
DNA: TGCAGTGCTAGACTCACTCCGGGACTACCGGCCCAAGAGACCCAGTACTTC

V: TRBV12-3/TRBV12-4
J: TRBJ2-3
D: .
size: many
CDR3: CASSLSGGPTDTQYF
DNA: TGTGCCAGCAGTTTATCGGGGGGCCCCACAGATACGCAGTATTTT

V: TRBV7-9
J: TRBJ1-1
D: .
size: many
CDR3: CASSIKGGNTEAFF
DNA: TGTGCCAGCAGCATAAAGGGGGGGAACACTGAAGCTTTCTTT

V: TRBV7-9
J: TRBJ2-1
D: TRBD2
size: many
CDR3: CAIKISGGLDNEQFF
DNA: TGTGCCATCAAAATTTCGGGGGGACTCGACAATGAGCAGTTCTTC

V: TRBV28
J: TRBJ1-4
D: .
size: .
CDR3: CASKTSQLANELFF
DNA: TGTGCCAGCAAAACTTCACAGTTAGCCAATGAACTGTTTTTT

V: TRBV23-1
J: TRBJ2-1
D: .
size: few
CDR3: CASSQSSSSSYNEQFF
DNA: TGCGCCAGCAGTCAATCATCGTCAAGCTCCTACAATGAGCAGTTCTTC

V: TRBV20-1
J: TRBJ2-1
D: .
size: .
CDR3: CSAPHNRQNEQFF
DNA: TGCAGTGCCCCCCATAACCGCCAGAATGAGCAGTTCTTC

V: TRBV7-2
J: TRBJ2-1
D: .
size: many
CDR3: CASSLWNEQFF
DNA: TGTGCCAGCAGCTTGTGGAATGAGCAGTTCTTC

V: TRBV7-6
J: TRBJ2-3
D: .
size: few
CDR3: CASSLSKDTQYF
DNA: TGTGCCAGCAGCTTATCTAAAGATACGCAGTATTTT

V: TRBV19
J: TRBJ2-1
D: TRBD2
size: .
CDR3: CASSIQAGAFYNEQFF
DNA: TGTGCCAGTAGTATCCAAGCGGGGGCCTTCTACAATGAGCAGTTCTTC

V: TRBV12-3/TRBV12-4
J: TRBJ1-2
D: .
size: .
CDR3: CASSSLVGRSYGYTF
DNA: TGTGCCAGCAGTTCCCTCGTCGGGCGGTCTTATGGCTACACCTTC

V: TRBV7-2
J: TRBJ2-5
D: TRBD2
size: many
CDR3: CASSLSASGGRETQYF
DNA: TGTGCCAGCAGCTTATCCGCCAGCGGGGGGCGGGAGACCCAGTACTTC

V: TRBV20-1
J: TRBJ2-7
D: .
size: few
CDR3: CSAPPVQEPYEQYF
DNA: TGCAGTGCCCCCCCGGTACAGGAGCCCTACGAGCAGTACTTC

V: TRBV24-1
J: TRBJ1-5
D: .
size: .
CDR3: CATSVQGYQPQHF
DNA: TGTGCCACCAGTGTACAAGGGTATCAGCCCCAGCATTTT

V: TRBV12-3/TRBV12-4
J: TRBJ1-1
D: .
size: .
CDR3: CASSFFGTTNTEAFF
DNA: TGTGCCAGCAGTTTTTTCGGGACAACGAACACTGAAGCTTTCTTT

V: TRBV12-3/TRBV12-4
J: TRBJ1-1
D: TRBD1
size: .
CDR3: CASSLGDSRGTEAFF
DNA: TGTGCCAGCAGTTTGGGGGACAGTCGGGGTACTGAAGCTTTCTTT

V: TRBV2
J: TRBJ1-5
D: .
size: few
CDR3: CASSWEKGYNQPQHF
DNA: TGTGCCAGCAGTTGGGAGAAGGGGTACAATCAGCCCCAGCATTTT

V: TRBV12-3/TRBV12-4
J: TRBJ2-3
D: TRBD1
size: .
CDR3: CASSPVGQGFDTQYF
DNA: TGTGCCAGCAGCCCCGTAGGACAGGGGTTCGATACGCAGTATTTT

V: TRBV6-1
J: TRBJ1-5
D: .
size: few
CDR3: CASSDVEGINQPQHF
DNA: TGTGCCAGCAGTGACGTTGAGGGTATCAATCAGCCCCAGCATTTT

V: TRBV7-9
J: TRBJ2-3
D: TRBD2
size: many
CDR3: CASTPRGTSVSTDTQYF
DNA: TGTGCCAGCACCCCAAGAGGGACTAGCGTTAGCACAGATACGCAGTATTTT

V: TRBV4-1
J: TRBJ2-7
D: TRBD2
size: .
CDR3: CASSQGGGYEQYF
DNA: TGCGCCAGCAGCCAAGGGGGGGGCTACGAGCAGTACTTC

V: TRBV15
J: TRBJ1-3
D: TRBD1
size: few
CDR3: CATSRGTGAGNTIYF
DNA: TGTGCCACCAGCAGAGGGACAGGGGCTGGAAACACCATATATTTT

V: TRBV7-2
J: TRBJ2-3
D: .
size: many
CDR3: CASSLNVRDTQYF
DNA: TGTGCCAGCAGCTTAAACGTACGGGATACGCAGTATTTT

V: TRBV27
J: TRBJ1-1
D: .
size: few
CDR3: CASSLQGPPTEAFF
DNA: TGTGCCAGCAGTTTACAGGGGCCGCCCACTGAAGCTTTCTTT

V: TRBV7-2
J: TRBJ1-4
D: .
size: many
CDR3: CASSQTVNEKLFF
DNA: TGTGCCAGCAGCCAGACAGTCAATGAAAAACTGTTTTTT

V: TRBV20-1
J: TRBJ2-5
D: TRBD1
size: .
CDR3: CSARETGGWETQYF
DNA: TGCAGTGCTAGAGAAACAGGGGGTTGGGAGACCCAGTACTTC

V: TRBV2
J: TRBJ1-1
D: .
size: many
CDR3: CASNIAPEAFF
DNA: TGTGCCAGCAACATCGCCCCTGAAGCTTTCTTT

V: TRBV7-2
J: TRBJ1-1
D: .
size: many
CDR3: CASSSFWGPSNTEAFF
DNA: TGTGCCAGCAGCTCCTTTTGGGGTCCTTCAAACACTGAAGCTTTCTTT

V: TRBV15
J: TRBJ1-5
D: .
size: .
CDR3: CATSLEINQPQHF
DNA: TGTGCCACCAGCCTCGAGATCAATCAGCCCCAGCATTTT

V: TRBV3-1
J: TRBJ1-6
D: .
size: few
CDR3: CASSRGARGATYNSPLHF
DNA: TGTGCCAGCAGTCGAGGCGCACGGGGGGCGACCTATAATTCACCCCTCCACTTT

V: TRBV7-2
J: TRBJ2-1
D: .
size: many
CDR3: CASSLEAAYNEQFF
DNA: TGTGCCAGCAGCTTAGAGGCAGCTTACAATGAGCAGTTCTTC

V: TRBV10-3
J: TRBJ1-4
D: .
size: few
CDR3: CAISESQTTNEKLFF
DNA: TGTGCCATCAGTGAGTCGCAGACAACTAATGAAAAACTGTTTTTT

V: TRBV18
J: TRBJ1-2
D: .
size: .
CDR3: CASSPRGNPEGYTF
DNA: TGTGCCAGCTCACCACGGGGGAACCCTGAGGGCTACACCTTC

V: TRBV7-9
J: TRBJ1-3
D: TRBD1
size: few
CDR3: CASSFPGTAASGNTIYF
DNA: TGTGCCAGCAGCTTTCCCGGGACAGCAGCCTCTGGAAACACCATATATTTT

V: TRBV19
J: TRBJ1-2
D: .
size: few
CDR3: CASSENDRNYGYTF
DNA: TGTGCCAGTAGCGAAAACGACAGGAACTATGGCTACACCTTC

V: TRBV10-3
J: TRBJ1-3
D: .
size: many
CDR3: CAISEDNGNTIYF
DNA: TGTGCCATCAGCGAGGACAATGGAAACACCATATATTTT

V: TRBV11-1
J: TRBJ2-2
D: TRBD1
size: .
CDR3: CASSSRQGGGELFF
DNA: TGTGCCAGCAGCTCAAGACAGGGCGGCGGGGAGCTGTTTTTT

V: TRBV20-1
J: TRBJ2-3
D: .
size: .
CDR3: CSARDRGWGRVPSTDTQYF
DNA: TGCAGTGCTAGAGATCGGGGCTGGGGCCGGGTCCCTAGCACAGATACGCAGTATTTT

V: TRBV6-2/TRBV6-3
J: TRBJ1-5
D: .
size: many
CDR3: CASRLAGGSNQPQHF
DNA: TGTGCCAGCAGGCTGGCGGGGGGTAGCAATCAGCCCCAGCATTTT

V: TRBV27
J: TRBJ1-1
D: TRBD1
size: few
CDR3: CASSPNRGNWRTEAFF
DNA: TGTGCCAGCAGTCCAAACAGGGGCAACTGGAGAACTGAAGCTTTCTTT

V: TRBV20-1
J: TRBJ2-1
D: TRBD2
size: .
CDR3: CSAGTSGIPSSYNEQFF
DNA: TGCAGTGCAGGGACTAGCGGTATCCCGAGCTCCTACAATGAGCAGTTCTTC

V: TRBV5-1
J: TRBJ1-5
D: .
size: .
CDR3: CASSLSGFEQPQHF
DNA: TGCGCCAGCAGCTTGTCCGGGTTCGAGCAGCCCCAGCATTTT

V: TRBV6-5
J: TRBJ1-1
D: .
size: few
CDR3: CASSYSILLPAGGAFF
DNA: TGTGCCAGCAGTTACTCGATCCTACTACCTGCCGGAGGGGCTTTCTTT

V: TRBV12-3/TRBV12-4
J: TRBJ1-5
D: .
size: many
CDR3: CASSRGADFNQPQHF
DNA: TGTGCCAGCAGTAGAGGGGCAGACTTCAATCAGCCCCAGCATTTT

V: TRBV2
J: TRBJ1-5
D: .
size: .
CDR3: CASRAPPTSNQPQHF
DNA: TGTGCCAGCAGGGCCCCGCCTACGAGCAATCAGCCCCAGCATTTT

V: TRBV4-2
J: TRBJ2-5
D: .
size: few
CDR3: CASSQGIQGGAVETQYF
DNA: TGTGCCAGCAGCCAAGGGATTCAGGGGGGGGCCGTGGAGACCCAGTACTTC

V: TRBV6-1
J: TRBJ2-3
D: .
size: .
CDR3: CASSEARSAGGRFGQYF
DNA: TGTGCCAGCAGTGAAGCGCGGAGTGCCGGTGGTCGATTTGGGCAGTATTTT

V: TRBV7-9
J: TRBJ1-1
D: TRBD1
size: many
CDR3: CASRDRGNAEAFF
DNA: TGTGCCAGCAGAGACAGGGGGAATGCTGAAGCTTTCTTT

V: TRBV28
J: TRBJ1-3
D: .
size: .
CDR3: CASESPAGAGNTIYF
DNA: TGTGCCAGCGAATCACCGGCAGGGGCTGGAAACACCATATATTTT

V: TRBV7-4
J: TRBJ1-4
D: .
size: .
CDR3: CASSLLTGTVNEKLFF
DNA: TGTGCCAGCAGCTTGCTGACCGGGACGGTGAATGAAAAACTGTTTTTT

V: TRBV18
J: TRBJ2-7
D: TRBD1
size: many
CDR3: CASSPSTGSWYEQYF
DNA: TGTGCCAGCTCACCTTCGACAGGGAGCTGGTACGAGCAGTACTTC

V: TRBV7-9
J: TRBJ1-1
D: TRBD1
size: many
CDR3: CASSTRTGSNTEAFF
DNA: TGTGCCAGCAGCACCCGGACAGGGTCGAACACTGAAGCTTTCTTT